This TCR beta chain was recovered during a study of PD-1 blockade in mismatch repair-deficient tumors. Study as a whole: Patients had around 11 mismatch repair-deficient cancer types, all previously treated and progressing.

Clones were sequenced by immunoSEQ multiplex PCR, and TCRdb holds only the in-frame ones, with some missing. Altogether approximately 100,000 clones are present, over 75% being singletons, with the ten largest covering roughly 6.3%. The ends lost 2 bases at V and 3 bases at J; junction bases unmatched: 0. The V gene's germline CDR1 is MNHEY and CDR2 SVGAGI. The CDR3 runs 13 residues. The sequence came from an adult with mismatch repair-deficient cancer. Sequences were derived from peripheral blood, sampled about 33 weeks after starting pembrolizumab. V is TRBV6-5 and J is TRBJ2-5, with 7 positions matching TRBD2. For the CDR3, the DNA is TGTGCCAGCAGTTACGGGAGGGAAGAGACCCAGTACTTC. Translation gives CASSYGREETQYF.